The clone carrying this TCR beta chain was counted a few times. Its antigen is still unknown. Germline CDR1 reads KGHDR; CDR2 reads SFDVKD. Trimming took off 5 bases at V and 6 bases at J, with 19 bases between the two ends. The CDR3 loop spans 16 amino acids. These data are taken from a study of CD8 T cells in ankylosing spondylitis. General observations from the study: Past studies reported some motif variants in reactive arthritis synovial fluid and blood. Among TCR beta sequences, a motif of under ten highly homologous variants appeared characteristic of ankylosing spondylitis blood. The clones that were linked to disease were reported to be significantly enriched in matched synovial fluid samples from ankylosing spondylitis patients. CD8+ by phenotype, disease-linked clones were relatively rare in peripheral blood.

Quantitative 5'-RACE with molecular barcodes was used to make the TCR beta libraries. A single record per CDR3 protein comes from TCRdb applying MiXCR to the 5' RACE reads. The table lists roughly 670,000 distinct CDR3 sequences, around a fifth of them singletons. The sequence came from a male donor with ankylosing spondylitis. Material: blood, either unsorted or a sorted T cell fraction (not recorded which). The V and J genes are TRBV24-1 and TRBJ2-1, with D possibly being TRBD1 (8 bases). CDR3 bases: TGTGCCACCAGTGGGCGGGGGACAGGACGTACCAATGAGCAGTTCTTC. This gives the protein CATSGRGTGRTNEQFF.